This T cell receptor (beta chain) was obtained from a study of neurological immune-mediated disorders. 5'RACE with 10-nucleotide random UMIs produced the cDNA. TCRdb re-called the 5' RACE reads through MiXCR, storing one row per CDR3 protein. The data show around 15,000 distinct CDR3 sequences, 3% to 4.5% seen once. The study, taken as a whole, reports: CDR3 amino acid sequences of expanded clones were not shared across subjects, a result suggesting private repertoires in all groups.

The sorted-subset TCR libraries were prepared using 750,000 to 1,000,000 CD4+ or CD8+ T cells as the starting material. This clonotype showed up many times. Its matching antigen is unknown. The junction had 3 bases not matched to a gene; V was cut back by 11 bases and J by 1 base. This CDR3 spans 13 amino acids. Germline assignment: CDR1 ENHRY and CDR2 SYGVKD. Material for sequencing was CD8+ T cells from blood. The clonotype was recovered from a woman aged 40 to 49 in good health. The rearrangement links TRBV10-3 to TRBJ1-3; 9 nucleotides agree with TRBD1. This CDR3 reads CASDRGSGNTIYF. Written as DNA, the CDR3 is TGTGCCTCCGACAGGGGGTCTGGAAACACCATATATTTT.